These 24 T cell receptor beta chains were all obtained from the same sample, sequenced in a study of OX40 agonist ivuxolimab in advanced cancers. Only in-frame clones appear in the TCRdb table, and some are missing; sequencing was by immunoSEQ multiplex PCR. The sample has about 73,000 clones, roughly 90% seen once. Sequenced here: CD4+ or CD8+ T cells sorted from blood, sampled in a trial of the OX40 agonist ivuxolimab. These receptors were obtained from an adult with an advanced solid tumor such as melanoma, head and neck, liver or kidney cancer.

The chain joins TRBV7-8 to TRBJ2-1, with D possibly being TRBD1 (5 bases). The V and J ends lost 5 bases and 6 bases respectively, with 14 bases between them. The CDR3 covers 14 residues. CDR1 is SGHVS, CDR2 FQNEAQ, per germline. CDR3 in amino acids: CASSIRVLLNEQFF. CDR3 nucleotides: TGTGCCAGCAGCATCAGGGTTCTCCTCAATGAGCAGTTCTTC.

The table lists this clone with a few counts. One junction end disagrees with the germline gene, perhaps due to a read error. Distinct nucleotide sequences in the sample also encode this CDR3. CDR3 in amino acids: CASSLGTGLANYGYTF. CDR3 DNA: TGTGCCAGCAGCTTGGGGACAGGGTTAGCTAACTATGGCTACACCTTC. This chain uses TRBV5-1 with TRBJ1-2, with TRBD1 matching 9 bases. The CDR3 covers 16 residues. The germline gives CDR1 SGHRS, CDR2 YFSETQ. Combining the CDR3 with reference TRBV5-1 and TRBJ1-2 gives the whole variable domain KAGVTQTPRYLIKTRGQQVTLSCSPISGHRSVSWYQQTPGQGLQFLFEYFSETQRNKGNFPGRFSGRQFSNSRSEMNVSTLELGDSALYLCASSLGTGLANYGYTFGSGTRLTVV.

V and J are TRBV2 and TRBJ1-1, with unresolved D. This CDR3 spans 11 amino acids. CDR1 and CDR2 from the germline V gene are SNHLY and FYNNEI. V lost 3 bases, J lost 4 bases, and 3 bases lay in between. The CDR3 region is CASSEATEAFF. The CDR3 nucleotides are TGTGCCAGCAGTGAGGCCACTGAAGCTTTCTTT.

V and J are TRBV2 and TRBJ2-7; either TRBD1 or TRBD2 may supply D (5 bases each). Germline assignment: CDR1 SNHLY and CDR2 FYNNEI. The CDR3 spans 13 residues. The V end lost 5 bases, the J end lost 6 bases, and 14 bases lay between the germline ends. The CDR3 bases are TGTGCCAGCAGTAGGCCTACTGGGGGCGAGCAGTACTTC. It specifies CASSRPTGGEQYF.

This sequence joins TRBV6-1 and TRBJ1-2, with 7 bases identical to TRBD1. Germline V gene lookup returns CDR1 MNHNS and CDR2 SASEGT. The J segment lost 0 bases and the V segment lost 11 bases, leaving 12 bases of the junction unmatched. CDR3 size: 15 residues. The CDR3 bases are TGTGCCGTATCATACCGGGACAGTGCTAACTATGGCTACACCTTC. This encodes CAVSYRDSANYGYTF.

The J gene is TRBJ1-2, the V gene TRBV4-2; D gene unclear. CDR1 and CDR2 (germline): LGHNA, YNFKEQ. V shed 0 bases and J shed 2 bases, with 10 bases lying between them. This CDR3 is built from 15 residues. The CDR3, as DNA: TGTGCCAGCAGCCAAGAGGTAGAGATGAACTATGGCTACACCTTC. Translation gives CASSQEVEMNYGYTF.

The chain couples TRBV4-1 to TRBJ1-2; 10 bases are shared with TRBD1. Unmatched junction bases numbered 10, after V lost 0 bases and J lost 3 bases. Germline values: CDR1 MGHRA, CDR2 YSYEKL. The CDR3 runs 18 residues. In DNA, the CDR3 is TGCGCCAGCAGCCAAGAAGCGGCAGGGACAGGGGCAGACTATGGCTACACCTTC. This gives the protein CASSQEAAGTGADYGYTF.

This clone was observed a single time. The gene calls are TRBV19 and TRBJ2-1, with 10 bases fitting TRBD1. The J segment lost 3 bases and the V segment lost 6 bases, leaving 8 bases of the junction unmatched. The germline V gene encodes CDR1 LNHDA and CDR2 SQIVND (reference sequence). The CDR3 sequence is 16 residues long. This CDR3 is CASRNPGQGYYNEQFF. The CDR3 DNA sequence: TGTGCCAGTAGAAACCCGGGACAGGGGTACTACAATGAGCAGTTCTTC.

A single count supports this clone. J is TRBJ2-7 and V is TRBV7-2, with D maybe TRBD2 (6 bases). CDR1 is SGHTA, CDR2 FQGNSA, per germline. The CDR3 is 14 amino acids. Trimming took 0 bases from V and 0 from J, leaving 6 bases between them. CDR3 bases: TGTGCCAGCAGCTTAGCGGGGGGCTCCTACGAGCAGTACTTC. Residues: CASSLAGGSYEQYF.

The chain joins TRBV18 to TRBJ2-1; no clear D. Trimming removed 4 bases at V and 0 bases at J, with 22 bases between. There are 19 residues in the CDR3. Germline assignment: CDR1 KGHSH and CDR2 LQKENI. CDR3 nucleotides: TGTGCCAGCTCACAGCCGTCTAGTTGGGCCAAAAACTCCTACAATGAGCAGTTCTTC. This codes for CASSQPSSWAKNSYNEQFF.

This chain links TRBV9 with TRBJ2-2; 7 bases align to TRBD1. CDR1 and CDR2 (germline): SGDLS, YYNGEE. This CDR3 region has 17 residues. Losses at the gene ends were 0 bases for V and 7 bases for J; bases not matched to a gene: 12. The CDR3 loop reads CASSVGTRGQGGGELFF. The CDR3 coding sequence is TGTGCCAGCAGCGTAGGAACAAGGGGGCAAGGAGGCGGGGAGCTGTTTTTT.

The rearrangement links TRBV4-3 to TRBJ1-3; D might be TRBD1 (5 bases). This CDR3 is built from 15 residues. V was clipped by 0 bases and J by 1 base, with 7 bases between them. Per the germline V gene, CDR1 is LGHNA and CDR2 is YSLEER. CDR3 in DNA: TGCGCCAGCAGCCAAGACTCAGGGTCTGGAAACACCATATATTTT. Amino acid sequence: CASSQDSGSGNTIYF.

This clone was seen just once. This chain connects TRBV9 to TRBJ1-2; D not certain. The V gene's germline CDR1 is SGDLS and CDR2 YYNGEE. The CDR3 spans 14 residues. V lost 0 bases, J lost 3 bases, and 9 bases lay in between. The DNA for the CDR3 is TGTGCCAGCAGCGTAGACAGCGGGGACTATGGCTACACCTTC. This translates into CASSVDSGDYGYTF.

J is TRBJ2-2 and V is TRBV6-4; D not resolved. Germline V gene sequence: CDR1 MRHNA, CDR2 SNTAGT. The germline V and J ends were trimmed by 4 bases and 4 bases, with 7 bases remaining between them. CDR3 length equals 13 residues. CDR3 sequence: CASSGAATGELFF. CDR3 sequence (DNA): TGTGCCAGCAGTGGTGCGGCCACCGGGGAGCTGTTTTTT.

The CDR3 nucleotides are TGTGCCAGCAGCCAAGGACAGGGGGCTCCCTACGAGCAGTACTTC. Translating gives CASSQGQGAPYEQYF. V usage is TRBV14 and J usage is TRBJ2-7; 10 bases line up with TRBD1. CDR1 and CDR2 from the germline V gene are SGHDN and FVKESK. CDR3 length: 15 residues. V lost 1 base and J lost 2; bases outside the gene matches: 2.

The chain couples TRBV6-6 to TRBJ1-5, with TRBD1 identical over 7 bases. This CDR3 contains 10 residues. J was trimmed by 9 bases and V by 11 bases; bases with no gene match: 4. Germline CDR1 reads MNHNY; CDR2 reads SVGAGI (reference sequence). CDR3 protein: CAPRGRPQHF. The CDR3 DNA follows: TGTGCCCCCAGGGGGAGGCCCCAGCATTTT.

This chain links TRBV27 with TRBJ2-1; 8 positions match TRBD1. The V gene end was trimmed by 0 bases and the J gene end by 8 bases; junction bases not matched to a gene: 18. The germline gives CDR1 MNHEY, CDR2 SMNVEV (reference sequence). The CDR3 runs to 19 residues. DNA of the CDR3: TGTGCCAGCAGTTTATCGGGGCAGGGGGCGCATAGTATTACCTATGAGCAGTTCTTC. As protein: CASSLSGQGAHSITYEQFF.

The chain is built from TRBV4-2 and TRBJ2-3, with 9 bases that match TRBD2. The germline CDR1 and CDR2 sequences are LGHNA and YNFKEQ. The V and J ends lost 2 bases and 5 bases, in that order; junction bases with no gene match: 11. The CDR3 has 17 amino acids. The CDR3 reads CASSQPTQRGAGDTQYF. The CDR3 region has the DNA TGTGCCAGCAGCCAACCGACCCAGCGGGGGGCAGGAGATACGCAGTATTTT.

The CDR3 sequence: CASSQGTSGVGTDTQYF. Here the CDR3 DNA reads TGTGCCAGCAGCCAAGGTACTAGCGGGGTAGGGACAGATACGCAGTATTTT. The chain carries TRBV4-2 and TRBJ2-3; 10 bases agree with TRBD2. CDR3 size: 17 residues. Germline V gene lookup returns CDR1 LGHNA and CDR2 YNFKEQ. Trimming took 1 base from V and 3 from J; bases not matched to a gene: 7.

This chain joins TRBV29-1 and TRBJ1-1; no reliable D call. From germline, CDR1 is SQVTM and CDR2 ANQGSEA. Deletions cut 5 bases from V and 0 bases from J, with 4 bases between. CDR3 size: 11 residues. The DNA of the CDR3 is TGCAGCGTTCTTATGAACACTGAAGCTTTCTTT. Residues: CSVLMNTEAFF.

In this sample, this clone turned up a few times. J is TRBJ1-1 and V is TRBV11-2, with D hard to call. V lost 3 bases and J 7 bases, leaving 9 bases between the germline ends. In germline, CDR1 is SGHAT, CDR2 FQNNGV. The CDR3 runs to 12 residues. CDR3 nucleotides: TGTGCCAGCAGCTTCGGAAGGCTTGAAGCTTTCTTT. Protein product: CASSFGRLEAFF.

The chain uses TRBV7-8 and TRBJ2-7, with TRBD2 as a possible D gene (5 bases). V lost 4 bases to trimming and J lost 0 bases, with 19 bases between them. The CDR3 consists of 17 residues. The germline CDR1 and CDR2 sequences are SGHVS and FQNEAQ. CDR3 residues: CASSSNPRAIVSYEQYF. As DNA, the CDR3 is TGTGCCAGCAGCTCAAACCCGAGGGCTATAGTCTCCTACGAGCAGTACTTC.

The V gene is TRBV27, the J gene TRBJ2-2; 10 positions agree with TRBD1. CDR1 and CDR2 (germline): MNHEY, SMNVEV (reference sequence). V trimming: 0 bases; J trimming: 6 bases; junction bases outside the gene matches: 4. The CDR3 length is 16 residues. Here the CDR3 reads CASSLSGQGMAGELFF. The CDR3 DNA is TGTGCCAGCAGTTTATCGGGACAGGGGATGGCCGGGGAGCTGTTTTTT.

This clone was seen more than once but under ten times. DNA of the CDR3: TGTGCCAGCAGCTTATGGCTCGAAGCTTTCTTT. Its translation is CASSLWLEAFF. This chain joins TRBV7-2 and TRBJ1-1; D not certain. In germline, CDR1 is SGHTA, CDR2 FQGNSA. The CDR3 covers 11 residues. Trimming pared 2 bases from V and 8 bases from J, leaving 6 bases between.